This TCR beta chain is from a study of T cell repertoires in cytomegalovirus infection. Overall study results and limits: HLA-C-restricted CMV clonotypes gave the most frequent clonotype in two of eight donors.

TCRdb re-derived calls from the reads in MiXCR, one entry per CDR3 protein. The sample lists about 120,000 distinct CDR3 sequences; roughly 30% were seen once. Germline CDR1 and CDR2: SEHNR and FQNEAQ (reference sequence). With V trimmed by 5 bases and J by 3 bases, 11 bases remained unmatched. The CDR3 sequence is 17 residues long. This clonotype has a handful of counts. Its matching antigen is unknown. The sample in question was CD8+ T cells from cultured PBMCs, obtained from culture after CMV antigen stimulation. This receptor was taken from a human donor in good health (CMV status not recorded). Some clones in this sample may be carry-over from other donors' samples. J is TRBJ1-2 and V is TRBV7-9; 11 bases match TRBD1. CDR3 loop: CASSRGGQGAFHYGYTF. The CDR3 nucleotides read TGTGCCAGCAGCCGTGGAGGACAGGGGGCGTTTCACTATGGCTACACCTTC.